This passage covers 26 T cell receptor beta chains from one sample sequenced in a study of T cells in Graves' hyperthyroidism and ophthalmopathy. Amplification targeted TCR beta CDR3 regions from RNA transcripts. A first-round RT-PCR of the TCR CDR3 used the HTBI primer set. Using its own MiXCR run on the multiplex PCR reads, TCRdb lists one record per CDR3 protein. The repertoire holds hundreds of thousands of distinct CDR3 sequences, with approximately 15% as singletons. Sequenced material: blood. The source of these receptors is a woman aged 18-29 years with Graves' hyperthyroidism.

The chain joins TRBV7-2 to TRBJ1-2; 8 bases align to TRBD1. With V trimmed by 0 bases and J by 13 bases, 7 bases remained unmatched. Germline assignment: CDR1 SGHTA and CDR2 FQGNSA. CDR3 length: 13 residues. The CDR3 DNA reads as TGTGCCAGCAGCTTAGCGCATCAGGGGGCGAGCACCTTC. Its translation: CASSLAHQGASTF. Combining the CDR3 with reference TRBV7-2 and TRBJ1-2 gives the whole variable domain GAGVSQSPSNKVTEKGKDVELRCDPISGHTALYWYRQSLGQGLEFLIYFQGNSAPDKSGLPSDRFSAERTGGSVSTLTIQRTQQEDSAVYLCASSLAHQGASTFGSGTRLTVV.

This clonotype has more than one count but fewer than ten. The V and J genes are TRBV15 and TRBJ1-3; no clear D. The CDR3 totals 17 residues. Germline values: CDR1 LNHNV, CDR2 YYDKDF (reference sequence). Trimming stripped 0 bases from V and 2 bases from J, with 14 bases between. The CDR3 nucleotides are TGTGCCACCAGCAGAGATGGAGGGAAAATCACTGGAAACACCATATATTTT. It yields the protein CATSRDGGKITGNTIYF.

This chain uses TRBV9 with TRBJ1-1; no definite D call. The CDR3 is 15 amino acids. V lost 0 bases and J lost 4, with 13 bases in between. CDR1 is SGDLS and CDR2 is YYNGEE in the germline V gene. CDR3 nucleotide sequence: TGTGCCAGCAGCGTAGCTCAAACGGGAGGCACTGAAGCTTTCTTT. It specifies CASSVAQTGGTEAFF.

This chain links TRBV12-3 or TRBV12-4 with TRBJ2-7, with 10 bases identical to TRBD1. The V and J ends lost 7 bases and 5 bases, in that order; junction bases with no gene match: 8. CDR3 size: 14 residues. The DNA for the CDR3 is TGTGCCAGCAAAACGGGGACAGGGGCCAACGAGCAGTACTTC. Protein: CASKTGTGANEQYF.

The sample holds many counts of this clonotype. The V call is TRBV3-1, the J call TRBJ1-2; tentatively, D is TRBD1 (5 bases). V dropped 1 base and J dropped 2 bases, with 8 bases sitting between them. There are 14 residues in the CDR3. Germline CDR1 LGHDT, CDR2 YNNKEL (reference sequence). The chain's CDR3 is CASSQGQTNYGYTF. Written as DNA, the CDR3 is TGTGCCAGCAGCCAAGGACAGACCAACTATGGCTACACCTTC.

The V gene is TRBV14, the J gene TRBJ2-7; D is unclear. Looked up from germline, CDR1 is SGHDN and CDR2 is FVKESK. The V end lost 8 bases, the J end lost 2 bases, and 7 bases lay between the germline ends. The CDR3 extends over 11 amino acids. The CDR3 DNA reads TGTGCCAGCTGTCACGCCTACGAGCAGTACTTC. Its translation: CASCHAYEQYF.

This clonotype was found many times. V and J are TRBV10-3 and TRBJ2-3; D is tentatively TRBD1 or TRBD2 (6 bases each). V lost 5 bases to trimming and J lost 4 bases, with 25 bases between them. This CDR3 spans 18 amino acids. Germline-derived CDR1 and CDR2 are ENHRY and SYGVKD. This CDR3 is CAISPWDRLSGAADTQYF. In nucleotides, the CDR3 is TGTGCCATCAGTCCATGGGACCGTCTCTCGGGGGCGGCAGATACGCAGTATTTT.

The CDR3 is CASSAMGLAGVYEQFF. In nucleotides, the CDR3 is TGTGCCAGCAGCGCGATGGGACTAGCGGGGGTTTATGAGCAGTTCTTC. V and J are TRBV9 and TRBJ2-1; 14 positions match TRBD2. The CDR3 covers 16 residues. Losses at the gene ends were 3 bases for V and 8 bases for J; bases not matched to a gene: 7. Germline assignment: CDR1 SGDLS and CDR2 YYNGEE.

The J gene is TRBJ2-3, the V gene TRBV6-1; possibly TRBD2 for D (6 bases). Looked up from germline, CDR1 is MNHNS and CDR2 is SASEGT. Trimming left V 3 bases short and J 3 bases short, with 10 bases between. CDR3 length: 14 residues. The CDR3 protein is CASSEGGGTDTQYF. CDR3 nucleotides: TGTGCCAGCAGTGAGGGGGGTGGGACAGATACGCAGTATTTT.

In the case of this clonotype: With a much larger clone just one base away, this may be a read error. The chain recombines TRBV11-3 with TRBJ2-2, with a weak D call TRBD2 (5 bases). The CDR3 is made up of 15 amino acids. Germline-derived CDR1 and CDR2 are SGHNT and YENEEA. CDR3 amino acids: CASSHGRSNTGEPFF. For the CDR3, the DNA is TGTGCCAGCAGCCACGGACGGTCGAACACCGGGGAGCCGTTTTTT.

This clonotype was seen repeatedly, ten times or more. The chain uses TRBV6-1 and TRBJ1-2; D remains unclear. Looked up from germline, CDR1 is MNHNS and CDR2 is SASEGT. This CDR3 comprises 15 residues. Trimming cost V 6 bases and J 8 bases, with 22 bases left between them. The CDR3 region is CASSLNGQSVGGYTF. In nucleotides, the CDR3 is TGTGCCAGCAGCCTCAACGGTCAGAGCGTGGGGGGCTACACCTTC.

This clonotype showed up just a few times. The chain recombines TRBV5-5 with TRBJ1-2; D is perhaps TRBD1 (5 bases). V was clipped by 0 bases and J by 4 bases, with 13 bases between them. The CDR3 contains 15 residues. Germline V gives CDR1 SGHKS, CDR2 YYEKEE (reference sequence). DNA for the CDR3: TGTGCCAGCAGCTTGGTCGTCAGGGTGGTCTATGGCTACACCTTC. It encodes CASSLVVRVVYGYTF. Supplemented by reference TRBV5-5 and TRBJ1-2, the full variable domain reads DAGVTQSPTHLIKTRGQQVTLRCSPISGHKSVSWYQQVLGQGPQFIFQYYEKEERGRGNFPDRFSARQFPNYSSELNVNALLLGDSALYLCASSLVVRVVYGYTFGSGTRLTVV.

This clonotype has a count of ten or more. The V call is TRBV7-2, the J call TRBJ1-5; 7 bases map to TRBD1. V lost 4 bases, J lost 10 bases, and 13 bases stayed unmatched. Germline-derived CDR1 and CDR2 are SGHTA and FQGNSA. The CDR3 runs to 15 residues. The CDR3 DNA reads TGTGCCAGCAGCTATACGGACAGGCCAGGGAGTCCCCAGCATTTT. Translated: CASSYTDRPGSPQHF.

This clonotype has just a few counts. The chain couples TRBV20-1 to TRBJ1-5, with 9 bases aligning to TRBD1. The CDR3 contains 14 residues. CDR1 is DFQATT and CDR2 is SNEGSKA in the germline V gene (reference sequence). Trimming took 6 bases from V and 7 from J; bases not matched to a gene: 10. The CDR3 DNA is TGCAGTGCGGTCCCGGGACAGGGTAGACAGCCCCAGCATTTT. Its protein is CSAVPGQGRQPQHF.

This clonotype was observed at least ten times. The J gene is TRBJ1-4, the V gene TRBV2; D is unclear. The germline CDR1 and CDR2 sequences are SNHLY and FYNNEI. The V end lost 1 base, the J end lost 5 bases, and 5 bases lay between the germline ends. The CDR3 consists of 13 residues. The CDR3 nucleotides read TGTGCCAGCAGTGAAGACGGGAATGAAAAACTGTTTTTT. It specifies CASSEDGNEKLFF. Looking up the rest from reference TRBV2 and TRBJ1-4 gives the full variable domain: EPEVTQTPSHQVTQMGQEVILRCVPISNHLYFYWYRQILGQKVEFLVSFYNNEISEKSEIFDDQFSVERPDGSNFTLKIRSTKLEDSAMYFCASSEDGNEKLFFGSGTQLSVL.

Ten or more counts support this clonotype. V gene TRBV11-2 combines with J gene TRBJ1-1; weak D call: TRBD1 (6 bases). The CDR3 has 16 residues. Germline V gene data show CDR1 as SGHAT and CDR2 as FQNNGV. The V end lost 5 bases, the J end lost 0 bases, and 16 bases lay between the germline ends. This CDR3 is CASSASRGQMNTEAFF. The CDR3, as DNA: TGTGCCAGCAGCGCCAGCAGGGGACAAATGAACACTGAAGCTTTCTTT.

This clonotype appeared many times. The chain has TRBV11-2 and TRBJ2-1; no definite D call. V gave up 3 bases and J gave up 2 bases, with 5 bases separating them. This CDR3 spans 13 amino acids. Germline loops: CDR1 SGHAT, CDR2 FQNNGV. CDR3 in amino acids: CASSFRAYNEQFF. In DNA, the CDR3 is TGTGCCAGCAGCTTTCGGGCCTACAATGAGCAGTTCTTC.

The sample holds a few counts of this clonotype. V and J are TRBV5-1 and TRBJ1-1, with TRBD1 identical over 11 bases. The CDR3 contains 17 residues. Germline values: CDR1 SGHRS, CDR2 YFSETQ. Trimming removed 6 bases from V and 0 bases from J; junction bases left unmatched: 10. In DNA, the CDR3 is TGCGCCAGCATGACCGGGACAGGGGGTGTCATGAACACTGAAGCTTTCTTT. This sequence encodes CASMTGTGGVMNTEAFF.

This clonotype was counted ten times or more. The rearrangement uses TRBV18 and TRBJ2-7, with 10 bases lining up with TRBD2. CDR3 length: 14 residues. Trimming took 6 bases from V and 7 from J; bases not matched to a gene: 9. Germline-derived CDR1 and CDR2 are KGHSH and LQKENI. CDR3 nucleotides: TGTGCCAGCTCTGCACCGGGACTAGCGACGGAGCAGTACTTC. Translation gives CASSAPGLATEQYF. Full variable domain (missing parts from reference TRBV18 and TRBJ2-7): NAGVMQNPRHLVRRRGQEARLRCSPMKGHSHVYWYRQLPEEGLKFMVYLQKENIIDESGMPKERFSAEFPKEGPSILRIQQVVRGDSAAYFCASSAPGLATEQYFGPGTRLTVT.

There are a few counts of this clonotype. The chain links TRBV7-2 to TRBJ1-3; D is ambiguous. This CDR3 contains 13 residues. V lost 5 bases and J lost 2, with 7 bases in between. Germline loops: CDR1 SGHTA, CDR2 FQGNSA. CDR3 residues: CASSTYPGNTIYF. The CDR3 DNA follows: TGTGCCAGCAGCACATACCCTGGAAACACCATATATTTT.

This clonotype has ten or more counts. Written as DNA, the CDR3 is TGTGCCAGCAGGACAGCGGGGGCGGTTTACAATGAGCAGTTCTTC. Amino acids: CASRTAGAVYNEQFF. The genes are TRBV2 and TRBJ2-1; 8 nucleotides align to TRBD2. The germline V gene encodes CDR1 SNHLY and CDR2 FYNNEI. V gave up 6 bases and J gave up 4 bases; unmatched junction bases: 8. The CDR3 consists of 15 residues.

At least ten counts were recorded for this clonotype. The chain recombines TRBV20-1 with TRBJ2-7; 11 positions agree with TRBD1. Germline V gene sequence: CDR1 DFQATT, CDR2 SNEGSKA (reference sequence). The CDR3 spans 15 residues. J gave up 4 bases and V 6 bases, and 11 bases lay outside the gene matches. The CDR3 spells CSANPGQGVQYEQYF. The CDR3 coding sequence is TGCAGTGCAAATCCGGGACAGGGGGTCCAGTACGAGCAGTACTTC.

At least ten counts were recorded for this clonotype. CDR3 sequence: CASSGTEDYEQYF. The CDR3 DNA follows: TGTGCCAGCAGCGGGACAGAGGACTACGAGCAGTACTTC. This rearrangement joins TRBV6-2 or TRBV6-3 to TRBJ2-7; the match to TRBD1 covers 7 bases. The CDR3 runs 13 residues. The junction had 5 bases not matched to a gene; V was cut back by 6 bases and J by 3 bases. Germline V lookup: CDR1 MNHEY, CDR2 SVGEGT.

V gene TRBV9 combines with J gene TRBJ1-1; unclear D gene. CDR3 size: 14 residues. V shed 0 bases and J shed 7 bases, with 13 bases lying between them. The germline CDR1 and CDR2 sequences are SGDLS and YYNGEE. CDR3 region: CASSVVGSGYEAFF. The CDR3 DNA reads as TGTGCCAGCAGCGTAGTTGGGAGTGGGTATGAAGCTTTCTTT.

There are many counts of this clonotype. V gene TRBV7-9 combines with J gene TRBJ2-1, with D hard to call. V lost 5 bases, J lost 7 bases, and 18 bases lay in between. Germline CDR1 and CDR2: SEHNR and FQNEAQ (reference sequence). There are 15 residues in the CDR3. The DNA of the CDR3 is TGTGCCAGCAGCCTCGACGTCCCGCCCCAGAATGAGCAGTTCTTC. Translating gives CASSLDVPPQNEQFF.

This clonotype came up many times. The gene calls are TRBV12-3 or TRBV12-4 and TRBJ2-5; 9 nucleotides line up with TRBD2. The CDR3 is 14 amino acids. Trimming cost V 5 bases and J 1 base; bases outside gene matches: 2. CDR3 coding DNA: TGTGCCAGCAGTCAGACTAGCGGCCAAGAGACCCAGTACTTC. This gives the protein CASSQTSGQETQYF.